This record looks at one T cell receptor beta chain sequence and its context. The count of this clone is one. Which antigen it targets is not known. Per-base qualities were not stored, and no clone one base away is much larger. These data belong to a study of shared clonotypes between healthy human individuals (dated by TCRdb to the early 2020s). Study-level background: A few men and two women, aged 18 to 49 years, made up the cohort. To increase sequencing depth and limit assay-specific biases, TCR repertoire library preparation and sequencing were carried out by different laboratories using diverse techniques. For each donor, CD4 naive and CD4 memory were each given three plates, CD8 naive was given two plates, and CD8 memory was given one plate. Between about 0.9 and 10 billion PBMCs per donor were obtained by leukapheresis. To estimate repertoire size and how much clonotypes are shared between individuals, the study performed deep sequencing of blood TCR repertoires from a handful of healthy adults. Overall study results and their limits: Because the study included only a small number of donors, the genetic and exposure-history diversity represented was limited. Sampling was restricted to blood, and TCR repertoires in tissues likely differ from the TCR repertoires found in blood. Clonotypes shared by all four sorted-subset donors showed higher generation probabilities than non-shared clonotypes. Even with the large sequencing depth, rarefaction of the sorted-subset datasets indicated that sequencing was incomplete. Larger estimated clonotype richness was generally found for naive subsets than for memory subsets. Based on pairwise subsampling, the degree of clonotype sharing among donors was expected to be affected by sequencing depth. About 4.5% of naive CD4, 3.5% of naive CD8, around 2.3% of memory CD4, and 0.35% to 0.4% of memory CD8 clonotypes were shared across several donors.

Reading the germline V gene gives CDR1 MGHRA and CDR2 YSYEKL. V is pruned by 0 bases and J by 9 bases, leaving 23 bases of the junction without a gene match. The CDR3 sequence holds 21 residues, the cysteine and phenylalanine included. Only the CDR3 region is kept as DNA, spanning 63 bases read in frame from base 1. The donors were healthy, HIV-negative adults with no recently reported acute infections or vaccinations. Every donor was a Caucasian adult living in Nashville, Tennessee, USA. CD4+ T cells were enriched by magnetic negative selection; naive cells were then positively selected on CD45RA, and the negative fraction formed the memory subset. Blood was obtained by leukapheresis, after which PBMCs were separated by Ficoll-Histopaque density gradient centrifugation and cryopreserved in liquid nitrogen vapor phase. Purity and quantity of every magnetically sorted T cell population were checked by analytical flow cytometry. From each sorted fraction, genomic DNA was isolated and quantified by UV absorbance on a Nanodrop 2000c.

Using the deep immunoSEQ assay, TCR CDR3 regions were amplified from genomic DNA by multiplex PCR. For each cell subset, the extracted genomic DNA was distributed evenly across all wells of several immunoSEQ 96-well plates, and each plate served as one replicate. For sorted subsets, about 200 ng genomic DNA, equal to 30,000 or so T cell genomes, was loaded into each replicate PCR. Purified libraries were quantified with a Qubit 3.0 fluorometer, sized on a Bioanalyzer 2100, and re-quantified with the KAPA Library Quantification kit. Every immunoSEQ 96-well plate was sequenced on a separate single-read 150-cycle Illumina NextSeq 550 flow cell. The paper's processing steps were these. Because the immunoSEQ output included only junctional sequences and no quality scores, the filtering could not be the same as the filtering used for full-length reads. To assign V/J genes and CDR3, sequences were annotated using PyIR, a Python wrapper for IgBLAST v1.9, with IMGT germline references. Reads were filtered out if the reads had weak V/J assignments (E-value above 1e-6), no CDR3, stop codons, out-of-frame junctions, or ambiguous translated residues. V3J clonotypes were defined by identical inferred V gene, J gene, and CDR3 amino acid sequence. The percentage overlap between two repertoires was calculated by dividing the number of shared unique clonotypes by the size of the smaller repertoire. Repertoire richness was assessed with RTK rarefaction, the Chao1 estimator, and Recon v2.1 estimates of unobserved clonotypes. OLGA was used to compute generation probabilities for all TCRbeta clonotypes that the gDNA method yielded from a few donors. TCRdb retrieved this table from immuneACCESS and kept in-frame rearrangements only. Not all clones are present; in checked studies, unresolved V genes account for under half, and no reason is known for the remainder. V, J and clone size reflect that table, while D and trimming were determined from the DNA. The sample table records approximately 2.3 million clones; over 85% of these occur just once. Of the sample, 0.39% is held by the ten largest clones.

The chain is made from TRBV4-1 and TRBJ2-7; 13 bases in the junction line up with TRBD2. Sequencing used naive CD4+ T cells from PBMCs. The cell subset or site tag for this specimen amounts to: CD45RA+ positively selected. The receptor was isolated from a man in his late teens or twenties in good health. Some clones in this sample may be carry-over from other donors' samples. The CDR3 reads as follows: CASSQERPAGGGTSGTKLQYF. The bases read TGCGCCAGCAGCCAAGAACGGCCAGCCGGAGGGGGGACTAGCGGGACTAAGTTGCAGTACTTC.